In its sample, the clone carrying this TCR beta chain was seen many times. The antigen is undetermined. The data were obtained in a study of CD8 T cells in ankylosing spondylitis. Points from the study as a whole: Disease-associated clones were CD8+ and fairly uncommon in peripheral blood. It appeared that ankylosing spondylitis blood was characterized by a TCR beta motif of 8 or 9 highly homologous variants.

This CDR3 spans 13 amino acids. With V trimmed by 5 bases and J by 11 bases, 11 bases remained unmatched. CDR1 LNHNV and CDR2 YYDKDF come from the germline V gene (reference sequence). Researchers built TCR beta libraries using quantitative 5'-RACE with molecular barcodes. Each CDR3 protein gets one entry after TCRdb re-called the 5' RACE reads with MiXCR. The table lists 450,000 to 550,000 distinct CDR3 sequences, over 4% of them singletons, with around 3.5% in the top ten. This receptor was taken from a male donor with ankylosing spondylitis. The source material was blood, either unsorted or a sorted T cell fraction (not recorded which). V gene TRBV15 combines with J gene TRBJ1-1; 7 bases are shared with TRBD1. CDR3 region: CATSPQGVGWAFF. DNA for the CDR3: TGTGCCACCAGCCCCCAGGGGGTGGGATGGGCTTTCTTT.